Described below is a single T cell receptor (beta chain) sequence and its context. Trimming took 4 bases from V and 5 from J, leaving 17 bases between them. The CDR3 runs 15 residues. Germline values: CDR1 GTSNPN, CDR2 SVGIG (reference sequence). This specimen comes from a study of CD8 T cells in Susac syndrome. Reverse transcription used about 0.45 to 1 ug RNA and random hexamers. The TCR beta CDR3 was amplified by immunoSEQ multiplex PCR across 54 Vbeta, 13 Jbeta. TCRdb ran MiXCR on the immunoSEQ multiplex PCR reads and lists one entry per CDR3 protein. The sample gives approximately 190,000 distinct CDR3 sequences, roughly 95% of which show up once; 0.093% is in the top ten. The T cells that were sequenced for TCR beta were CD8+ and CD4+ cells from blood. The multiple sclerosis controls were treatment-naive patients with relapsing-remitting disease that was stable or active. Negative isolation was used for CD8+ and CD4+ T cells, and FACS enrichment was applied to TEMRA cells.

The TCR sequence derives from a human donor with multiple sclerosis. The chain joins TRBV30 to TRBJ2-2; D perhaps matches TRBD2 (7 bases). The specimen was CD4+ T cells from PBMCs. CDR3 amino acids: CAWIPKGGRTGELFF. CDR3 nucleotide sequence: TGTGCCTGGATCCCCAAGGGGGGGAGGACCGGGGAGCTGTTTTTT.